The clone carrying this T cell receptor beta chain was recorded once. Using immunoSEQ multiplex PCR, the repertoire was profiled, and TCRdb retains in-frame clones only, with some absent. The sample holds roughly 150,000 clones, 90% seen once. The data were obtained in a study of T cell responses to AZD1222 COVID-19 vaccine. Germline V gene data show CDR1 as MDHEN and CDR2 as SYDVKM. CDR3 size: 12 residues. Trimming cost V 2 bases and J 8 bases, with 9 bases left between them. The sequences come from peripheral blood, collected on day 0 of AZD1222 vaccination. V and J are TRBV28 and TRBJ1-1, with a possible D match to TRBD1 (5 bases). The receptor was isolated from an adult in good health. This CDR3 is CASSLGDLEAFF. In nucleotides, the CDR3 is TGTGCCAGCAGTTTAGGGGACTTAGAAGCTTTCTTT.